These T cell receptor beta chains were read from a single sample in a study of T cell repertoires in cytomegalovirus infection. TCRdb itself ran the reads through MiXCR, one entry per CDR3 protein. The repertoire includes 150,000 to 200,000 distinct CDR3 sequences, roughly a fifth of them detected once, and just under 3% sits in the top ten. The sequenced sample consisted of PBMCs. The receptors come from a human donor in good health (CMV status not recorded). Some clones in this sample may be carry-over from other donors' samples. Each CDR3 is given without its conserved first and last residue.

v_call cdr3_aa
TRBV7-6 ASSFETSGTNIQY
TRBV28 ASSPGGETRY
TRBV11-3 ASSPGTGLYGYT
TRBV4-1 ASSQDRGQPQH
TRBV11-2 ASSLGGGSGGKY
TRBV7-2 ASSTQRDSYNEQF
TRBV4-1 ASSQAPSGELF
TRBV6-2/TRBV6-3 ASSPVSRGTQY
TRBV20-1 SADTGTRADTQY
TRBV2 ASSEIWSQWNYGYT
TRBV7-2 ASSINSGRLANEQF
TRBV5-1 ASSLNRGVPVLA
TRBV5-6 ASSPASPLNEQF
TRBV7-3 ASSLLSGETQY
TRBV7-2 ASSLGETGGVETQY
TRBV7-2 ASSLAARGEKLF
TRBV19 ASSIAGRVGDEQY
TRBV19 ASSMGRAANVLT
TRBV11-2 ATGTRNTEAF
TRBV7-9 ASSLVAVYNEQF
TRBV20-1 SFRLAEYNEQF
TRBV4-2 ASSQEAGPTDTQY
TRBV28 ASSLAGRNYEQY
TRBV28 ASSFSAGGDTQY
TRBV20-1 SARPSGGGPLSTDTQY
TRBV23-1 ASQTSPGGSRNEQF
TRBV12-3/TRBV12-4 ASSLNMGSPLH
TRBV19 ASSVSGSFYNEQF
TRBV19 ASSIGTGGTEAF
TRBV28 ASSLSGFGTRRQY
TRBV19 ASIKGVGNQPQH
TRBV28 ASAQLATEAF
TRBV5-5 ASSSGLSVFQY
TRBV9 ASSVKDRANTEAF
TRBV7-2 ASSLASATDTQY
TRBV19 ASKRTGPTANEKLF
TRBV28 ASSYFGADGNQPQH
TRBV19 ASSGQGLHEQY
TRBV28 ASSPSRVPRYEQY
TRBV27 ASSSSGITAGQF
TRBV19 ASSKGLRQGASYEQY
TRBV7-9 ASSKTSAGSYNEQF